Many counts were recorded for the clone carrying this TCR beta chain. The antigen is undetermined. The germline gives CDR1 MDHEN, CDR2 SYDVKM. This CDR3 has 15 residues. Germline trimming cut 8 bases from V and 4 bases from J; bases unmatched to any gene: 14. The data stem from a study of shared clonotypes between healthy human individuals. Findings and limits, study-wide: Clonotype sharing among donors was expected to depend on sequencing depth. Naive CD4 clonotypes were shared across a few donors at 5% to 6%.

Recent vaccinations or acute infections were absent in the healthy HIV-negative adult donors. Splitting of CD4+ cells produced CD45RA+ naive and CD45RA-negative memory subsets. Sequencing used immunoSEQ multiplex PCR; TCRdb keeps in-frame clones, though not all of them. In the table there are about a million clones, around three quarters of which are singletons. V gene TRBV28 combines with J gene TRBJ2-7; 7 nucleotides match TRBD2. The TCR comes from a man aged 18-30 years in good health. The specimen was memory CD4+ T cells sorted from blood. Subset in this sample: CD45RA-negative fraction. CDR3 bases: TGTGCCAGCCCTCCGGGGAGGGCGGAGATTTACGAGCAGTACTTC. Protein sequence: CASPPGRAEIYEQYF.